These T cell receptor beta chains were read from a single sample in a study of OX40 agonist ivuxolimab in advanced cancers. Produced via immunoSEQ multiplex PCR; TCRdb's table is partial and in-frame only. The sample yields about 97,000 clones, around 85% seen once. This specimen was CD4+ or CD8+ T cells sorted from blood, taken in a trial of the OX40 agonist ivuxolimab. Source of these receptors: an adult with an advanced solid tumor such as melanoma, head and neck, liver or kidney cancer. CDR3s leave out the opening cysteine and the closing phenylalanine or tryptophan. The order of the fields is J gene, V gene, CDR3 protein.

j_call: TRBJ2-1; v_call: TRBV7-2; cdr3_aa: ASSFQLFPYNEQF
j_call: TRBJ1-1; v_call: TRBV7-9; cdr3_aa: ASSFGQKTEAF
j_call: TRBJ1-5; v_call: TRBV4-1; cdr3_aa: ASSQDAYGGAEQPQH
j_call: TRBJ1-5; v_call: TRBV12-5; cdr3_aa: ASRGGGSNQPQH
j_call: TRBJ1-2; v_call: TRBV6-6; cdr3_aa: ASTLQVGGAYGYT
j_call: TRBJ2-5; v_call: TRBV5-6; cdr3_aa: ASSIPTGKYQETQY
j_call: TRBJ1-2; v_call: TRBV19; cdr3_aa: ASSTGVKDYGYT
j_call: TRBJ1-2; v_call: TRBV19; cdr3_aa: ASSITLRGQGFGYT
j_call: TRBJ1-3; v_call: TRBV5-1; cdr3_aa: ASSLFGGASGNTIY
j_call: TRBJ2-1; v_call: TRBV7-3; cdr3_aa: ASSRSGTSGKHEQF
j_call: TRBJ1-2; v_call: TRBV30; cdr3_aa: AWSVLGQGFGYT
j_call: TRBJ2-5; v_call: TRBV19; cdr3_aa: ASSPSDRGRETQY
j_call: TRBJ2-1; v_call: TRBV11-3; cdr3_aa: ASSLDRDWAYNEQF
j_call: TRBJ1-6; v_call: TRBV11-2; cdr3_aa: ASSLYRGSGNSPLH
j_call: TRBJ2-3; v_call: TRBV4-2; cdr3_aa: ASSGSSTDTQY
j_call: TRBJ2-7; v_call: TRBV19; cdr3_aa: ASSNPGRSYEQY
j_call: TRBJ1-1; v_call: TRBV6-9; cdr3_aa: ASTPDRTEAF
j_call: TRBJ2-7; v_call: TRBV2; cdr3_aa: ASSVGDTTSQY